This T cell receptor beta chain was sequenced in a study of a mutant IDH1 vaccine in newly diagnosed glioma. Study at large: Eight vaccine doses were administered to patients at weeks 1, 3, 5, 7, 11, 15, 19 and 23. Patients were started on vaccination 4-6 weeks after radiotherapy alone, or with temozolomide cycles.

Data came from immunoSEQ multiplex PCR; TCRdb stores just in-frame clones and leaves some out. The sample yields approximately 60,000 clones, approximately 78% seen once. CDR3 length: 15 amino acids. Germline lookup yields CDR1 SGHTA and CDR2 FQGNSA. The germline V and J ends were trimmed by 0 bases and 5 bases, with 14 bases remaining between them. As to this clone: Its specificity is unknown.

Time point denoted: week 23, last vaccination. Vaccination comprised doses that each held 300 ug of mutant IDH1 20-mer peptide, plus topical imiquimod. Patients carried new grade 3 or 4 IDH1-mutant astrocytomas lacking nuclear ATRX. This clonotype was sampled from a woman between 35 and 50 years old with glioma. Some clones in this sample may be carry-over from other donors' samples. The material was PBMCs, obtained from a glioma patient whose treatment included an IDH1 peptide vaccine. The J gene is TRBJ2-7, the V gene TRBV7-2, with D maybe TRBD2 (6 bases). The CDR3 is CASSLAAGGLDEQYF. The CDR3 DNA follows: TGTGCCAGCAGCTTAGCGGCCGGGGGTCTCGACGAGCAGTACTTC.